The sequence of this T cell receptor (beta chain) was determined in a study of blood T cell repertoires in COVID-19. The data were produced by immunoSEQ multiplex PCR, yet TCRdb's version contains in-frame clones alone and is incomplete. The sample has about 280,000 clones, around 90% seen once. The germline CDR1 and CDR2 sequences are MDHEN and SYDVKM. Unmatched junction bases numbered 4, after V lost 1 base and J lost 1 base. This CDR3 has 16 amino acids. Cohort 3 recovered donors had two negative PCRs, clearance, or symptom resolution. This TCR was sampled from a woman in her 40s who had recovered from COVID-19. Source material: PBMCs or T cells enriched from blood (not recorded which). The J gene is TRBJ1-3, the V gene TRBV28, with TRBD1 matching over 7 bases. The CDR3 protein is CASSLSAGGSGNTIYF. The DNA for the CDR3 is TGTGCCAGCAGTTTATCCGCAGGGGGGTCTGGAAACACCATATATTTT.